This T cell receptor (beta chain) emerged from a study of blood T cell repertoires in COVID-19. TCRdb keeps only in-frame clones here, not all; method: immunoSEQ multiplex PCR. The data show some 150,000 clones, approximately 80% seen once. This clone is a singleton in its sample. Germline CDR1 reads MNHEY; CDR2 reads SMNVEV (reference sequence). This CDR3 is built from 14 residues. Germline trimming cut 5 bases from V and 9 bases from J; bases unmatched to any gene: 7. This sequence joins TRBV27 and TRBJ1-5; 10 nucleotides match TRBD1. This receptor was obtained from a woman aged 55-69 years with COVID-19, enrolled during active disease. The source material was peripheral blood. CDR3 in amino acids: CASSPGTGERPQHF. The CDR3, as DNA: TGTGCCAGCAGTCCTGGGACAGGGGAACGGCCCCAGCATTTT.